These 8 T cell receptor beta chains originate from one sample sequenced in a study of cytomegalovirus exposure and HLA in healthy donors. PCR primers comprised 60 Vbeta and 13 Jbeta primers. This table comes from immunoSEQ multiplex PCR, and its TCRdb copy is limited to in-frame clones, with some not included. Here the sample spans about 120,000 clones, roughly 78% being singletons. Source material: PBMCs. All receptors come from a woman aged 25 to 45 in good health and CMV-seropositive.

This clone was counted only a few times. The chain employs TRBV14 and TRBJ2-2; 7 bases are a match to TRBD1. The germline V gene encodes CDR1 SGHDN and CDR2 FVKESK. CDR3 length equals 16 residues. V shed 5 bases and J 2 bases; nucleotides not matched to a gene: 8. The CDR3: CASSDRALLNTGELFF. CDR3 DNA sequence: TGTGCCAGCAGCGACAGGGCCCTCCTAAACACCGGGGAGCTGTTTTTT.

For this clone: One end of the junction is discordant with germline, which a read error may explain. The CDR3 loop is CASTLEPTANTEAFF. For the CDR3, the DNA is TGTGCCAGCACCTTAGAACCGACAGCTAACACTGAAGCTTTCTTT. The rearrangement links TRBV7-2 to TRBJ1-1; tentative D call: TRBD1 (5 bases). CDR3 length: 15 amino acids. Germline V gene lookup returns CDR1 SGHTA and CDR2 FQGNSA. The variable domain in full, completed from reference TRBV7-2 and TRBJ1-1, reads GAGVSQSPSNKVTEKGKDVELRCDPISGHTALYWYRQSLGQGLEFLIYFQGNSAPDKSGLPSDRFSAERTGGSVSTLTIQRTQQEDSAVYLCASTLEPTANTEAFFGQGTRLTVV.

The chain uses TRBV4-2 and TRBJ1-4; possibly TRBD1 for D (5 bases). Germline-derived CDR1 and CDR2 are LGHNA and YNFKEQ. The CDR3 is made up of 15 amino acids. Trimming left V 0 bases short and J 7 bases short, with 12 bases between. The CDR3 sequence: CASSQEGGHSEKLFF. The CDR3 DNA reads as TGTGCCAGCAGCCAAGAGGGGGGTCATAGTGAAAAACTGTTTTTT.

This clone was seen just once. V is TRBV2 and J is TRBJ2-5; D is perhaps TRBD2 (5 bases). Trimming left V 4 bases short and J 11 bases short, with 14 bases between. The CDR3 sequence is 12 residues long. The germline V gene has CDR1 SNHLY and CDR2 FYNNEI. CDR3 sequence reads: CASSGNLWEQYF. The CDR3 DNA reads TGTGCCAGCAGTGGAAACCTTTGGGAGCAGTACTTC.

The chain links TRBV9 to TRBJ2-1; TRBD2 agrees at 8 bases. J gave up 7 bases and V 0 bases, and 6 bases lay outside the gene matches. CDR3 length: 15 residues. The germline gives CDR1 SGDLS, CDR2 YYNGEE. This CDR3 is CASSVVAGGGNEQFF. CDR3 in DNA: TGTGCCAGCAGCGTAGTGGCGGGGGGAGGGAATGAGCAGTTCTTC.

The rearrangement joins TRBV7-2 to TRBJ2-1; 7 bases are a match to TRBD2. The germline V gene encodes CDR1 SGHTA and CDR2 FQGNSA. There are 14 residues in the CDR3. Trimming took 5 bases from V and 10 from J; bases not matched to a gene: 11. The CDR3 loop is CASSPGRGGREQFF. CDR3 in DNA: TGTGCCAGCAGCCCAGGGAGGGGTGGGCGCGAGCAGTTCTTC.

The rearrangement joins TRBV6-5 to TRBJ2-1, with TRBD1 matching 7 bases. V was pared by 6 bases and J by 8 bases, with 10 bases of the junction left unmatched. The CDR3 consists of 14 residues. CDR1 is MNHEY, CDR2 SVGAGI, per germline. CDR3 protein: CASREQGMRDEQFF. In DNA, the CDR3 is TGTGCCAGCAGGGAACAGGGGATGAGGGATGAGCAGTTCTTC.

This chain's CDR3 is CASKGNYGYTF. CDR3 coding DNA: TGTGCCAGCAAGGGGAACTATGGCTACACCTTC. J is TRBJ1-2 and V is TRBV11-1; a weak D match, TRBD1 (5 bases). The V gene lost 7 bases and the J gene lost 2 bases, with 5 bases spanning the gap. Germline V lookup: CDR1 SGHAT, CDR2 FQDESV (reference sequence). The CDR3 is 11 amino acids.